The 5 T cell receptor beta chains below were found in one sample sequenced in a study of T cell clonotyping in hematopoietic cell transplantation. TCRdb's copy holds only in-frame clones and misses some; the assay was immunoSEQ multiplex PCR. The sample shows roughly 30,000 clones, 90% to 95% of them seen only once. The sequencing here drew on PBMCs, taken 100 days after allogeneic stem cell transplant. Receptors were obtained from a female patient in her fifties or sixties who had an allogeneic stem cell transplant from a related donor, so the T cells may come from the graft donor. Some clones in this sample may be carry-over from other donors' samples.

This chain uses TRBV4-1 with TRBJ1-3, with 7 bases aligning to TRBD1. Unmatched junction bases numbered 7, after V lost 6 bases and J lost 2 bases. CDR1 and CDR2 (germline): MGHRA, YSYEKL. The CDR3 is made up of 15 amino acids. CDR3 DNA: TGCGCCAGCAGGACACCAGGGGGAACTGGAAACACCATATATTTT. The encoded protein is CASRTPGGTGNTIYF.

Regarding this clone: The DNA is left out, because the CDR3 cannot be placed on it with certainty; the CDR3 is given as TCRdb lists it. This rearrangement joins TRBV27 to TRBJ2-6; TRBD2, the table's D call, lacks a check against the DNA. The CDR3 is made up of 19 amino acids, end residues included. Germline lookup yields CDR1 MNHEY and CDR2 SMNVEV (reference sequence). The CDR3 reads CASSTSSEAFFSGANVLTF.

V gene TRBV25-1 combines with J gene TRBJ1-5; TRBD1 aligns across 8 bases. V trimming: 4 bases; J trimming: 5 bases; junction bases outside the gene matches: 10. CDR1 is MGHDK, CDR2 SYGVNS, per germline. The CDR3 is 16 residues long. CDR3: CASSATQGAIDQPQHF. CDR3 DNA: TGTGCCAGCAGTGCCACGCAGGGGGCTATCGATCAGCCCCAGCATTTT.

The chain uses TRBV7-9 and TRBJ2-7, with D maybe TRBD2 (5 bases). Germline assignment: CDR1 SEHNR and CDR2 FQNEAQ (reference sequence). The CDR3 has 16 amino acids. V gave up 4 bases and J gave up 4 bases, with 20 bases separating them. CDR3 protein: CASSSLGEVNSYEQYF. In DNA, the CDR3 is TGTGCCAGCAGCTCCTTGGGAGAGGTAAATAGTTACGAGCAGTACTTC.

This chain links TRBV5-6 with TRBJ1-2; the D gene is possibly TRBD1 (6 bases). Trimming took off 4 bases at V and 6 bases at J, with 13 bases between the two ends. This CDR3 region has 13 residues. Germline V CDR1 and CDR2: SGHDT, YYEEEE. CDR3 sequence reads: CASSRVQGDGYTF. DNA of the CDR3: TGTGCCAGCAGCCGAGTACAGGGTGATGGCTACACCTTC.